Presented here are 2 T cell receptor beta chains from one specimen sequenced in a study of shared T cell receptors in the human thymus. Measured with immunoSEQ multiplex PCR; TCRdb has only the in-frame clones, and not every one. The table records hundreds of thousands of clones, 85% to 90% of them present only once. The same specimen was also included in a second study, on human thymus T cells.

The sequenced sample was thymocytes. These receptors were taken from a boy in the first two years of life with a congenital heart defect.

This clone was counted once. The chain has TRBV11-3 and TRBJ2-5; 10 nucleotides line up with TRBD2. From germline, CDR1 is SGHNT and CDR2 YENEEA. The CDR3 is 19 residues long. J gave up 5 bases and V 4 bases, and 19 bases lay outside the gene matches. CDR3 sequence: CASSSWTSGTPGDGETQYF. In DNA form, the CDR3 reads TGTGCCAGCAGCTCCTGGACTAGCGGAACACCGGGGGACGGGGAGACCCAGTACTTC.

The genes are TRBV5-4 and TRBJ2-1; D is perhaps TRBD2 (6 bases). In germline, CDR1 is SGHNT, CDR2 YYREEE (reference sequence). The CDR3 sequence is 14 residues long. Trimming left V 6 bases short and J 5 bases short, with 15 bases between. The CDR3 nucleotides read TGTGCCAGCACCGTGGGGATAGCGGACAATGAGCAGTTCTTC. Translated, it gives CASTVGIADNEQFF.